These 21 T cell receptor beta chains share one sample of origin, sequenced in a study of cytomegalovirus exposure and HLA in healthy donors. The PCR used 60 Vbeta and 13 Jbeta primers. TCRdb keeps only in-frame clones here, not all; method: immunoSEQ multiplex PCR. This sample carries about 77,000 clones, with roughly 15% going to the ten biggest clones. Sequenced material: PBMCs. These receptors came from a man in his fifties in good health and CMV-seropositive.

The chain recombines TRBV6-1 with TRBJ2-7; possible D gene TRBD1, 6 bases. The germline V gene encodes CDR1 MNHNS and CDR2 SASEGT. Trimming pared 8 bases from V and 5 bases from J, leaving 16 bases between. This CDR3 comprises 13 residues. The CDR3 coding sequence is TGTGCCAGCGGGACAAGCGTACAAGACGAGCAGTACGTC. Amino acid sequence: CASGTSVQDEQYV.

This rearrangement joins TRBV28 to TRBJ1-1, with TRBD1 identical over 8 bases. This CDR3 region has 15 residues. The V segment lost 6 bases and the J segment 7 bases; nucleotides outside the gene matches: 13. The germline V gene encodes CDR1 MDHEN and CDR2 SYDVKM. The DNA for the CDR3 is TGTGCCAGCAGACCTACCAGGACAGGGTATGTTGAAGCTTTCTTT. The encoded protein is CASRPTRTGYVEAFF.

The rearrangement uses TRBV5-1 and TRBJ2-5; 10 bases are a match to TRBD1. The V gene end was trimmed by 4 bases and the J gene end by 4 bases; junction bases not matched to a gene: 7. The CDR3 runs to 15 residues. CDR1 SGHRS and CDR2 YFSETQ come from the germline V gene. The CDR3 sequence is CASSIGTGEGETQYF. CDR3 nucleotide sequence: TGCGCCAGCAGCATCGGGACAGGGGAGGGAGAGACCCAGTACTTC.

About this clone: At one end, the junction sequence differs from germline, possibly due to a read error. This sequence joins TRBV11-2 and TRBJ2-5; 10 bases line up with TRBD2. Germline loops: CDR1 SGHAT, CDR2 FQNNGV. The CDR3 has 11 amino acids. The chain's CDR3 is CASSSGGLAHF. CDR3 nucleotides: TGTGCCAGCAGCTCTGGGGGACTAGCGCACTTC.

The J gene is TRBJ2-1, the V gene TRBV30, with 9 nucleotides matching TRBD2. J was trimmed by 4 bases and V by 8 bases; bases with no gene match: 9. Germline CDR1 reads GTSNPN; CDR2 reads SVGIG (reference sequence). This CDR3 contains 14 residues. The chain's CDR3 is CAGSELAGYNEQFF. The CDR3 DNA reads TGTGCCGGGTCGGAGCTAGCGGGGTACAATGAGCAGTTCTTC.

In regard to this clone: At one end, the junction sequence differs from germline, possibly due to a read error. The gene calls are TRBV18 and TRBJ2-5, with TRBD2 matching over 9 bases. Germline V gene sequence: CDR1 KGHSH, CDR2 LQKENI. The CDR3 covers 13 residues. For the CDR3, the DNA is TGTGCCAGCTCACCAAGAGAGCGGGAGGACGTGAACTTC. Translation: CASSPREREDVNF.

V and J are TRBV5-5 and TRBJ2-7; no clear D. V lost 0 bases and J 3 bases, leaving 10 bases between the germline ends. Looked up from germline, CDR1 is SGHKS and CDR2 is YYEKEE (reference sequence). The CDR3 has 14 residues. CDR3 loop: CASSLGSLLYEQYF. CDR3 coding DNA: TGTGCCAGCAGCTTGGGTAGCCTTCTCTACGAGCAGTACTTC.

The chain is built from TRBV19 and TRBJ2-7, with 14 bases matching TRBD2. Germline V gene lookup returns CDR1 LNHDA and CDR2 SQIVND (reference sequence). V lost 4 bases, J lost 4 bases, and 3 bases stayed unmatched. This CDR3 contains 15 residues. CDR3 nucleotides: TGTGCCAGTAGTAGGGGGACTAGCGGGAGATACGAGCAGTACTTC. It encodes CASSRGTSGRYEQYF.

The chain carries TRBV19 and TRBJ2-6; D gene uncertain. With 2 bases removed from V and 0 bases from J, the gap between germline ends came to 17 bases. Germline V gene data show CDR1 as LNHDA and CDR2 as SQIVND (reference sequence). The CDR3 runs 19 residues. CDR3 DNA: TGTGCCAGTAGTATAACGGCCGCGATGGCGGTCTCTGGGGCCAACGTCCTGACTTTC. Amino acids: CASSITAAMAVSGANVLTF. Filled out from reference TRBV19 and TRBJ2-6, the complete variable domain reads DGGITQSPKYLFRKEGQNVTLSCEQNLNHDAMYWYRQDPGQGLRLIYYSQIVNDFQKGDIAEGYSVSREKKESFPLTVTSAQKNPTAFYLCASSITAAMAVSGANVLTFGAGSRLTVL.

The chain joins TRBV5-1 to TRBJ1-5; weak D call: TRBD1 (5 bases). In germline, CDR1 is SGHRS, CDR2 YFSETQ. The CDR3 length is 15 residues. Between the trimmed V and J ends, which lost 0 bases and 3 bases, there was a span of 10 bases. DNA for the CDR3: TGCGCCAGCAGCTTGGCCGGGACTGACAATCAGCCCCAGCATTTT. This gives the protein CASSLAGTDNQPQHF.

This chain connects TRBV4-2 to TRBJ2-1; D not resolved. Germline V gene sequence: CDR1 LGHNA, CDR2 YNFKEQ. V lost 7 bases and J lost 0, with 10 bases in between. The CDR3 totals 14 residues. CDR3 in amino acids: CASTLSYSYNEQFF. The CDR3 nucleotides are TGTGCCAGCACCCTATCTTACTCCTACAATGAGCAGTTCTTC.

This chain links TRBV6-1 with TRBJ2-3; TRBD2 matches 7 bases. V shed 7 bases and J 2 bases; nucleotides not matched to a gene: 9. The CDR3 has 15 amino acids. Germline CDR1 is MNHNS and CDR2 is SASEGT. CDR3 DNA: TGTGCCAGCAATCCCAAGCGGGGTTTCACAGATACGCAGTATTTT. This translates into CASNPKRGFTDTQYF.

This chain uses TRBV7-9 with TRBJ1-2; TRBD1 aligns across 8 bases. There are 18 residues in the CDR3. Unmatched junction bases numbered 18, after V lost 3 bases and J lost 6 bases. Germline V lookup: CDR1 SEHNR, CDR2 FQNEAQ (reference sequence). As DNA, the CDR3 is TGTGCCAGCAGCTTCCCGCGGGCAATCCAGACAGGGGAGGATGGCTACACCTTC. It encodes CASSFPRAIQTGEDGYTF.

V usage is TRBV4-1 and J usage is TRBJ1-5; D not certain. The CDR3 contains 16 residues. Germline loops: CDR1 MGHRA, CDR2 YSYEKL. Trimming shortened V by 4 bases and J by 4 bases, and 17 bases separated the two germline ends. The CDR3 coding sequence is TGCGCCAGCAGCCCACACCCCCAGGAACCTAATCAGCCCCAGCATTTT. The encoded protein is CASSPHPQEPNQPQHF.

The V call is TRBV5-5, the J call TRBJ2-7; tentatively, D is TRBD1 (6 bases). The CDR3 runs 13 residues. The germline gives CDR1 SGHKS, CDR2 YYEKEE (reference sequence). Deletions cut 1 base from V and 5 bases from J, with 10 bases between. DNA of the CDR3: TGTGCCAGCAGCTTGAATGGGGACAACGAGCAGTACTTC. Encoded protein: CASSLNGDNEQYF.

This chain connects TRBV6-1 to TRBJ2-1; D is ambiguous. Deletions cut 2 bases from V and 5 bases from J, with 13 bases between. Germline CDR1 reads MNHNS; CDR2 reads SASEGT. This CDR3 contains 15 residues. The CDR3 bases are TGTGCCAGCAGTGAATTGGGCACGTTAAACAATGAGCAGTTCTTC. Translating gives CASSELGTLNNEQFF.

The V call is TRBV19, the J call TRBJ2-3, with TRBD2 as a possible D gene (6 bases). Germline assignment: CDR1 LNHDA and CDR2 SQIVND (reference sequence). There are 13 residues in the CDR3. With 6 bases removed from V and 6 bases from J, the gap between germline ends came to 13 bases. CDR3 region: CASSLGEEDTQYF. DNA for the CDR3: TGTGCCAGTAGCCTAGGGGAGGAGGATACGCAGTATTTT.

Here the CDR3 DNA reads TGTGCCAGATCTACTGGAGATGGCTACACCTTC. This sequence encodes CARSTGDGYTF. This sequence joins TRBV2 and TRBJ1-2; D unclear. The CDR3 has 11 amino acids. Germline V gene data show CDR1 as SNHLY and CDR2 as FYNNEI. The V end was cut by 9 bases, the J end by 6 bases, with 11 bases between. The full variable domain, with the rest looked up from reference TRBV2 and TRBJ1-2, is EPEVTQTPSHQVTQMGQEVILRCVPISNHLYFYWYRQILGQKVEFLVSFYNNEISEKSEIFDDQFSVERPDGSNFTLKIRSTKLEDSAMYFCARSTGDGYTFGSGTRLTVV.

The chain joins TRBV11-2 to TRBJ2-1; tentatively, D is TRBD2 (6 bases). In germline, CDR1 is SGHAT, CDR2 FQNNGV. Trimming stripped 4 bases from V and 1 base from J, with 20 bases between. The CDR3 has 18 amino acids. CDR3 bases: TGTGCCAGCAGCTCCCTCAAAAGCGGGCCCTCTTCCTACAATGAGCAGTTCTTC. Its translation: CASSSLKSGPSSYNEQFF.

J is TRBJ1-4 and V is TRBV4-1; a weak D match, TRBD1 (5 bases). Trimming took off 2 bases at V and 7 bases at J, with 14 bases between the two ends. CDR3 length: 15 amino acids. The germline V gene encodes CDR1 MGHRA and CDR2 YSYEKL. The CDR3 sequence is CASSQQGGDGEKLFF. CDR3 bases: TGCGCCAGCAGCCAACAGGGAGGGGACGGTGAAAAACTGTTTTTT.

CDR3 coding DNA: TGTGCCGGGCAAGAAAGGTTCCGGGACAGGGGAAGTGGCTACACCTTC. Translation: CAGQERFRDRGSGYTF. V and J are TRBV27 and TRBJ1-2, with TRBD1 matching over 10 bases. V lost 11 bases and J lost 7; bases outside the gene matches: 19. Germline values: CDR1 MNHEY, CDR2 SMNVEV (reference sequence). The length of the CDR3 is 16 residues.